This T cell receptor beta chain was retrieved from a study of blood T cell repertoires in COVID-19. The CDR3 has 14 residues. Trimming shortened V by 8 bases and J by 5 bases, and 16 bases separated the two germline ends. Germline-derived CDR1 and CDR2 are KGHDR and SFDVKD. Clones were sequenced by immunoSEQ multiplex PCR, and TCRdb holds only the in-frame ones, with some missing. This repertoire shows roughly 80,000 clones, over 75% found once; its top ten account for roughly 9%. This TCR was recovered from a human donor in a cohort sampled during active COVID-19. V gene TRBV24-1 combines with J gene TRBJ2-3; possible D gene TRBD2, 6 bases. Sequencing input: peripheral blood. CDR3 in amino acids: CATNPGRLGDTQYF. The CDR3 nucleotides are TGTGCCACCAACCCAGGGAGGTTGGGAGATACGCAGTATTTT.